This is a list of T cell receptor beta chains from one sample in a study of T cell responses to AZD1222 COVID-19 vaccine. Repertoires were generated with immunoSEQ multiplex PCR, while TCRdb's copy carries only in-frame clones and drops some. The top ten clones hold 1% to 1.5% of a sample with around 28,000 clones, roughly 89% of them seen once. The sample was peripheral blood, taken on day 0 of AZD1222 vaccination. The receptors stem from an adult in good health. The CDR3 runs from the conserved cysteine through the conserved F or W. The D gene is left open where the match is weak. Clone size, where shown, is once, few, many, or a class for clones that have expanded.

v_call: TRBV14; j_call: TRBJ2-7; d_call: TRBD2; clone_size: .; cdr3_nt: TGTGCCAGCAGCCTAGCGGGAGGGTTGAGCGAGCAGTACTTC; cdr3_aa: CASSLAGGLSEQYF
v_call: TRBV18; j_call: TRBJ1-6; d_call: .; clone_size: .; cdr3_nt: TGTGCCAGCTCACGGCTCCAGGCTAATTCACCCCTCCACTTT; cdr3_aa: CASSRLQANSPLHF
v_call: TRBV4-1; j_call: TRBJ2-7; d_call: TRBD1; clone_size: .; cdr3_nt: TGCGCCAGCAGCCAAGATGGGGCAGGGGGCGAGCAGTACTTC; cdr3_aa: CASSQDGAGGEQYF
v_call: TRBV6-1; j_call: TRBJ2-2; d_call: TRBD2; clone_size: .; cdr3_nt: TGTGCCAGCAGTGGACTAGCGGGAGCGAACACCGGGGAGCTGTTTTTT; cdr3_aa: CASSGLAGANTGELFF
v_call: TRBV5-6; j_call: TRBJ2-2; d_call: .; clone_size: .; cdr3_nt: TGTGCCAGCAGCCCGAGGCCGGGGGCCACCGGGGAGCTGTTTTTT; cdr3_aa: CASSPRPGATGELFF
v_call: TRBV7-8; j_call: TRBJ1-6; d_call: .; clone_size: .; cdr3_nt: TGTGCCAGCAGCTTACCCGACGTCCCCCCCCTCCACTTT; cdr3_aa: CASSLPDVPPLHF
v_call: TRBV15; j_call: TRBJ1-2; d_call: .; clone_size: once; cdr3_nt: TGTGCCACCAGCAGAGATCTCCGCGGCAGTAACTATGGCTACACCTTC; cdr3_aa: CATSRDLRGSNYGYTF
v_call: TRBV25-1; j_call: TRBJ1-1; d_call: .; clone_size: once; cdr3_nt: TGTGCCAGCAGCAGCCTGGCCGAAGCTTTCTTT; cdr3_aa: CASSSLAEAFF
v_call: TRBV27; j_call: TRBJ2-2; d_call: TRBD1; clone_size: few; cdr3_nt: TGTGCCAGCAGTTTACCTGGACAGGGGATCCCCACCGGGGAGCTGTTTTTT; cdr3_aa: CASSLPGQGIPTGELFF
v_call: TRBV29-1; j_call: TRBJ2-7; d_call: .; clone_size: .; cdr3_nt: TGCAGCGTTGAACTTGAACCCCTCTACGAGCAGTACTTC; cdr3_aa: CSVELEPLYEQYF
v_call: TRBV28; j_call: TRBJ1-1; d_call: .; clone_size: .; cdr3_nt: TGTGCCAGCAGCCCCCCGGCCAGACCGGGCACTGAAGCTTTCTTT; cdr3_aa: CASSPPARPGTEAFF
v_call: TRBV5-4; j_call: TRBJ1-1; d_call: .; clone_size: .; cdr3_nt: TGTGCCAGCCCCGATCTTACAGGGACGGGGGGCACTGAAGCTTTCTTT; cdr3_aa: CASPDLTGTGGTEAFF
v_call: TRBV6-5; j_call: TRBJ2-5; d_call: .; clone_size: once; cdr3_nt: TGTGCCAGCAGTTACTCGGGCTACAGGGCGGGAGAGACCCAGTACTTC; cdr3_aa: CASSYSGYRAGETQYF
v_call: TRBV5-8; j_call: TRBJ2-3; d_call: TRBD1; clone_size: .; cdr3_nt: TGTGCCAGCAGCCTCACCCCGGGACAGGGCAGACGGTTTAGCACAGATACGCAGTATTTT; cdr3_aa: CASSLTPGQGRRFSTDTQYF
v_call: TRBV5-6; j_call: TRBJ1-6; d_call: TRBD1; clone_size: .; cdr3_nt: TGTGCCAGCAGCTTAAGGACAGGCCCGAATAATTCACCCCTCCACTTT; cdr3_aa: CASSLRTGPNNSPLHF
v_call: TRBV11-2; j_call: TRBJ2-1; d_call: TRBD2; clone_size: once; cdr3_nt: TGTGCCAGCAGCTTAAATCCGGGACTAGCAAGCGGACAGGAGTTCTTC; cdr3_aa: CASSLNPGLASGQEFF
v_call: TRBV29-1; j_call: TRBJ2-3; d_call: .; clone_size: .; cdr3_nt: TGCAGCGTCGGGACTGACACAGATACGCAGTATTTT; cdr3_aa: CSVGTDTDTQYF
v_call: TRBV5-6; j_call: TRBJ1-6; d_call: .; clone_size: .; cdr3_nt: TGTGCCAGCAGCCGGACAGACCTTAGGTCACCCCTCCACTTT; cdr3_aa: CASSRTDLRSPLHF
v_call: TRBV10-2; j_call: TRBJ2-1; d_call: .; clone_size: .; cdr3_nt: TGCGCCACCCAACGCAGCTCCTACAATGAGCAGTTCTTC; cdr3_aa: CATQRSSYNEQFF
v_call: TRBV7-9; j_call: TRBJ2-7; d_call: .; clone_size: .; cdr3_nt: TGTGCCAGCAGCCCAGAGTGGGGCAGGATGAGCTCCTACGAGCAGTACTTC; cdr3_aa: CASSPEWGRMSSYEQYF
v_call: TRBV9; j_call: TRBJ1-1; d_call: .; clone_size: .; cdr3_nt: TGTGCCAGCAGCGTAGGTCAGTGGGATGGATATGCTTTCTTT; cdr3_aa: CASSVGQWDGYAFF
v_call: TRBV7-9; j_call: TRBJ2-2; d_call: .; clone_size: few; cdr3_nt: TGTGCCAGCAGCTTAGGTGCCGGGGAGCTGTTTTTT; cdr3_aa: CASSLGAGELFF
v_call: TRBV9; j_call: TRBJ1-5; d_call: .; clone_size: .; cdr3_nt: TGTGCCAGCAGCGCTGGGGCCAGCAATCAGCCCCAGCATTTT; cdr3_aa: CASSAGASNQPQHF
v_call: TRBV5-6; j_call: TRBJ1-2; d_call: .; clone_size: .; cdr3_nt: TGTGCCAGCAGCTTGAAGTACGGGACAAATAACTATGGCTACACCTTC; cdr3_aa: CASSLKYGTNNYGYTF
v_call: TRBV9; j_call: TRBJ1-1; d_call: .; clone_size: .; cdr3_nt: TGTGCCAGCAGCGTAATAGGGGATCAGAACACTGAAGCTTTCTTT; cdr3_aa: CASSVIGDQNTEAFF
v_call: TRBV5-6; j_call: TRBJ1-2; d_call: .; clone_size: .; cdr3_nt: TGTGCCAGCAGCTCACTCGCGGAGTTCTATGGCTACACCTTC; cdr3_aa: CASSSLAEFYGYTF
v_call: TRBV10-2; j_call: TRBJ2-3; d_call: TRBD2; clone_size: .; cdr3_nt: TGCGCCAGCAGGGAAGAGGGGAGGGCAGATACGCAGTATTTT; cdr3_aa: CASREEGRADTQYF
v_call: TRBV6-6; j_call: TRBJ2-7; d_call: .; clone_size: once; cdr3_nt: TGTGCCAGCAGTTATTCGGGGGAGGCCTACGAGCAGTACTTC; cdr3_aa: CASSYSGEAYEQYF
v_call: TRBV15; j_call: TRBJ2-6; d_call: TRBD1; clone_size: .; cdr3_nt: TGTGCCACTAGAAAAGACAGGGCTAGCTCTGGGGCCAACGTCCTGACTTTC; cdr3_aa: CATRKDRASSGANVLTF
v_call: TRBV5-1; j_call: TRBJ1-2; d_call: .; clone_size: few; cdr3_nt: TGCGCCAGCAGCGGGGACGGTGGAGACTATGGCTACACCTTC; cdr3_aa: CASSGDGGDYGYTF
v_call: TRBV6-5; j_call: TRBJ1-2; d_call: TRBD1; clone_size: .; cdr3_nt: TGTGCCAGCAGTTTGACAGGGAGGGGTGGCTACACCTTC; cdr3_aa: CASSLTGRGGYTF
v_call: TRBV13; j_call: TRBJ1-1; d_call: TRBD1; clone_size: .; cdr3_nt: TGTGCCAGCAGCATACGACAGGGCTGGGCTTTCTTT; cdr3_aa: CASSIRQGWAFF
v_call: TRBV6-2/TRBV6-3; j_call: TRBJ2-5; d_call: .; clone_size: .; cdr3_nt: TGTGCCAGCAGTACCCCTAAGCAAGAGACCCAGTACTTC; cdr3_aa: CASSTPKQETQYF
v_call: TRBV13; j_call: TRBJ1-3; d_call: .; clone_size: .; cdr3_nt: TGTGCCAGCAGCGACAGGCCGACGAACACCATATATTTT; cdr3_aa: CASSDRPTNTIYF